What follows describes a single T cell receptor beta chain. Its specificity is not known. Assay: immunoSEQ multiplex PCR; the TCRdb copy retains only in-frame clones and omits some. The profile shows roughly 23,000 clones, 84% of them singletons. The length of the CDR3 is 14 residues. The germline gives CDR1 KGHSH, CDR2 LQKENI. Losses at the gene ends were 4 bases for V and 4 bases for J; bases not matched to a gene: 5. The entry originates in a study of OX40 agonist ivuxolimab in advanced cancers. Study-level results: At 0.1 to 3.0 mg/kg and by week 6, clonal expansion occurred in CD4+ and CD8+ blood T cells. CD8+ T cells (on average) carried more expanded clones than CD4+ T cells. The antigen specificity of the peripheral T cells (those that were expanded) was not determined.

The TCR comes from an adult with an advanced solid tumor such as melanoma, head and neck, liver or kidney cancer. The sequenced sample was CD4+ or CD8+ T cells sorted from blood, obtained in a trial of the OX40 agonist ivuxolimab. The chain recombines TRBV18 with TRBJ2-5, with 8 bases fitting TRBD1. CDR3 protein: CASSLGQGGETQYF. The CDR3 bases are TGTGCCAGCTCACTCGGACAGGGAGGAGAGACCCAGTACTTC. The full variable domain, in which reference TRBV18 and TRBJ2-5 provide the parts outside the CDR3, is NAGVMQNPRHLVRRRGQEARLRCSPMKGHSHVYWYRQLPEEGLKFMVYLQKENIIDESGMPKERFSAEFPKEGPSILRIQQVVRGDSAAYFCASSLGQGGETQYFGPGTRLLVL.